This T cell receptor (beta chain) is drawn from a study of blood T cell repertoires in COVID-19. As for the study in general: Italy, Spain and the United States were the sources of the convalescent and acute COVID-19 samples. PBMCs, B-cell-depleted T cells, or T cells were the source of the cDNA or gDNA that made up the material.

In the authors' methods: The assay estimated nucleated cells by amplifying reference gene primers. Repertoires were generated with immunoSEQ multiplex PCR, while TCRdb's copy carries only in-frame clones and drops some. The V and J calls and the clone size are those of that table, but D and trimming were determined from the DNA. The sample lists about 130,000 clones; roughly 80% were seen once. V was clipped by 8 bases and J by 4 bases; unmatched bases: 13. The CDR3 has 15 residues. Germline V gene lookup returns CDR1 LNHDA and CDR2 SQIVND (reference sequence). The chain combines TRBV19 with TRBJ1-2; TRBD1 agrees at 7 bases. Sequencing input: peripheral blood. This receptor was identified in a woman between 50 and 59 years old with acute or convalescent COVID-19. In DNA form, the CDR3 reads TGTGCCAGTTCCCCTGGGACAGCAAAACCCTATGGCTACACCTTC. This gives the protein CASSPGTAKPYGYTF. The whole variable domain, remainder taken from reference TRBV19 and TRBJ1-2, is DGGITQSPKYLFRKEGQNVTLSCEQNLNHDAMYWYRQDPGQGLRLIYYSQIVNDFQKGDIAEGYSVSREKKESFPLTVTSAQKNPTAFYLCASSPGTAKPYGYTFGSGTRLTVV.